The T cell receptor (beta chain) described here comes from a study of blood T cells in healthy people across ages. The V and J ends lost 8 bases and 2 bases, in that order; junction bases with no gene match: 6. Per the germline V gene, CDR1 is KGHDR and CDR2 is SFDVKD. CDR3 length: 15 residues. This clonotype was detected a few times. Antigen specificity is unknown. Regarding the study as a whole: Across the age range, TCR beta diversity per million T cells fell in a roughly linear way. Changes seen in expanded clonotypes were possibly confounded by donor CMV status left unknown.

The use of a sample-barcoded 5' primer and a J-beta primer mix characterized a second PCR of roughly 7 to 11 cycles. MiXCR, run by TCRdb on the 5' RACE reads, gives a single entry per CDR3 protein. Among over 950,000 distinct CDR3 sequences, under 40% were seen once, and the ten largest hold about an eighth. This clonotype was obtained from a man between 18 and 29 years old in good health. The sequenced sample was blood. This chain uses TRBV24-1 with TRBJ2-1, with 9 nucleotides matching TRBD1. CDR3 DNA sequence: TGTGCCACCACGCCCGGGACAGGGACCTACAATGAGCAGTTCTTC. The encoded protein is CATTPGTGTYNEQFF.